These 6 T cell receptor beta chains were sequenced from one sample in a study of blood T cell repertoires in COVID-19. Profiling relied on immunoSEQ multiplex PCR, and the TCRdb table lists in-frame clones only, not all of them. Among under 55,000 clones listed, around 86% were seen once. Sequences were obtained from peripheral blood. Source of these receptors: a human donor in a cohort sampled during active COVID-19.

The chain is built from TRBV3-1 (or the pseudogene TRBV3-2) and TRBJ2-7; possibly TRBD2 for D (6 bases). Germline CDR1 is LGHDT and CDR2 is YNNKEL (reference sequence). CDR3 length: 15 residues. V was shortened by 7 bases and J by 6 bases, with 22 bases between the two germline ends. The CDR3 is CASTGWSGTSSEQYF. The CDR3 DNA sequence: TGTGCCAGCACTGGTTGGTCCGGGACTTCGTCCGAGCAGTACTTC.

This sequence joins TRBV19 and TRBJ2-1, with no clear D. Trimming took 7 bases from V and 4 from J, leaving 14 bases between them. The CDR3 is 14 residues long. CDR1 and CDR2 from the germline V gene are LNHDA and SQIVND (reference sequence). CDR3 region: CASNDWAGYNEQFF. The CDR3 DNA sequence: TGTGCCAGTAACGATTGGGCCGGTTACAATGAGCAGTTCTTC. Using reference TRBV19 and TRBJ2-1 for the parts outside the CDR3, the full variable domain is DGGITQSPKYLFRKEGQNVTLSCEQNLNHDAMYWYRQDPGQGLRLIYYSQIVNDFQKGDIAEGYSVSREKKESFPLTVTSAQKNPTAFYLCASNDWAGYNEQFFGPGTRLTVL.

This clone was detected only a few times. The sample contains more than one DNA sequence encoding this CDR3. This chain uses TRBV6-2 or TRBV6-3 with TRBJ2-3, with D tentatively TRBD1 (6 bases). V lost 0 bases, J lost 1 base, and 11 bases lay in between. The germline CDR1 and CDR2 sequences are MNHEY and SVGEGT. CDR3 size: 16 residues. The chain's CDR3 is CASSYSREGGTDTQYF. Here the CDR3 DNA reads TGTGCCAGCAGTTACTCCCGAGAGGGGGGCACAGATACGCAGTATTTT.

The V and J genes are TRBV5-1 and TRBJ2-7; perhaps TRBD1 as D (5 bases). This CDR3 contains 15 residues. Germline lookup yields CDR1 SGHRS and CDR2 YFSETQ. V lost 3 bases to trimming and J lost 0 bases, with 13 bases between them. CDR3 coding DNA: TGCGCCAGCAGCTCACTCCAGGGAAGCTCCTACGAGCAGTACTTC. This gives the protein CASSSLQGSSYEQYF.

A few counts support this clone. CDR3 DNA: TGTGCCAGCAGTTTAGGACCGGGACAGGGAGGCGAGCAGTACTTC. Translation gives CASSLGPGQGGEQYF. The gene calls are TRBV27 and TRBJ2-7; 9 bases map to TRBD1. The ends lost 2 bases at V and 6 bases at J; junction bases unmatched: 8. Germline V gives CDR1 MNHEY, CDR2 SMNVEV (reference sequence). The CDR3 has 15 amino acids.

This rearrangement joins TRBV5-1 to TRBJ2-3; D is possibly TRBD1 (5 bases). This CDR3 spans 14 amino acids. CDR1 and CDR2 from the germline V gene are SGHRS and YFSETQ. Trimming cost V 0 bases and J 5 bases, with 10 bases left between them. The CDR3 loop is CASSLGQQGDTQYF. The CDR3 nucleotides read TGCGCCAGCAGCTTGGGGCAGCAGGGAGATACGCAGTATTTT.